This T cell receptor beta chain was profiled in a study of shared T cell receptors in the human thymus. Method: immunoSEQ multiplex PCR; TCRdb's copy keeps in-frame clones and lacks some. The sample records hundreds of thousands of clones, about 90% being singletons. Germline trimming cut 4 bases from V and 5 bases from J; bases unmatched to any gene: 10. This CDR3 region has 16 residues. CDR1 and CDR2 (germline): MNHEY, SMNVEV (reference sequence). The data were also submitted as part of a second study, on human thymus T cells. This second study notes: The study used thymus tissue resected during corrective heart surgery. What appeared biased in thymic and blood repertoires was the usage of V and J genes.

The sequence was obtained from a boy younger than two with a congenital heart defect. Sequencing was carried out using thymocytes. The rearrangement uses TRBV27 and TRBJ1-2, with 10 bases lining up with TRBD1. CDR3 residues: CASSSLRQGAGYGYTF. The CDR3 DNA follows: TGTGCCAGCAGTTCCCTGAGACAGGGGGCAGGTTATGGCTACACCTTC.